What follows are 21 T cell receptor beta chains derived from one specimen sequenced in a study of blood T cell repertoires in COVID-19. Using immunoSEQ multiplex PCR, the repertoire was profiled, and TCRdb retains in-frame clones only, with some absent. The data hold around 310,000 clones, with approximately 90% observed a single time. The specimen sequenced was PBMCs or T cells enriched from blood (not recorded which). Receptor source: a woman in her forties who had recovered from COVID-19.

CDR3 coding DNA: TGCGCCAGCAGCCCCACCGGATGGCGGGAGGCCTACAATGAGCAGTTCTTC. Its translation is CASSPTGWREAYNEQFF. This chain joins TRBV5-1 and TRBJ2-1, with 8 bases lining up with TRBD2. CDR1 SGHRS and CDR2 YFSETQ come from the germline V gene. The CDR3 consists of 17 residues. V shed 4 bases and J 2 bases; nucleotides not matched to a gene: 11.

This clone was observed once. This chain links TRBV6-2 or TRBV6-3 with TRBJ2-3; 15 bases match TRBD2. CDR1 is MNHEY and CDR2 is SVGEGT in the germline V gene. The length of the CDR3 is 19 residues. Germline trimming cut 2 bases from V and 2 bases from J; bases unmatched to any gene: 8. The CDR3 loop reads CASSYAGLAGGQPTDTQYF. The CDR3 region has the DNA TGTGCCAGCAGTTACGCGGGACTAGCGGGGGGCCAGCCCACAGATACGCAGTATTTT.

The chain joins TRBV6-4 to TRBJ2-3; D is uncertain. The germline gives CDR1 MRHNA, CDR2 SNTAGT. Trimming removed 3 bases from V and 8 bases from J, with 12 bases in between. The CDR3 runs 13 residues. The CDR3 nucleotides read TGTGCCAGCAGTGAATCGCCGGTTGGTACGCAGTATTTT. This encodes CASSESPVGTQYF.

This clone turned up a few times. V and J are TRBV6-6 and TRBJ2-3; TRBD2 matches 10 bases. This CDR3 is built from 14 residues. CDR1 is MNHNY and CDR2 is SVGAGI in the germline V gene (reference sequence). V shed 6 bases, J shed 5 bases, and the junction held 5 bases outside the gene matches. The CDR3 DNA sequence: TGTGCCAGCAGCCCCGGACTAGCGGTAGATACGCAGTATTTT. It specifies CASSPGLAVDTQYF.

This clone has only a few counts. This chain connects TRBV11-2 to TRBJ1-1; D uncertain. This CDR3 is 14 amino acids long. Trimming took 1 base from V and 3 from J, leaving 9 bases between them. The germline V gene encodes CDR1 SGHAT and CDR2 FQNNGV. The CDR3 DNA reads TGTGCCAGCAGCTTAGTCGACACCTACACTGAAGCTTTCTTT. This translates into CASSLVDTYTEAFF.

The chain joins TRBV27 to TRBJ1-6; D gene unclear. Trimming pared 2 bases from V and 9 bases from J, leaving 11 bases between. Germline V gene sequence: CDR1 MNHEY, CDR2 SMNVEV (reference sequence). There are 14 residues in the CDR3. In DNA form, the CDR3 reads TGTGCCAGCAGTTTACCCGGGTTTTTTTCACCCCTCCACTTT. It codes for CASSLPGFFSPLHF.

This clone was counted once. V is TRBV29-1 and J is TRBJ2-1; 8 nucleotides match TRBD2. Trimming removed 2 bases from V and 3 bases from J; junction bases left unmatched: 12. The CDR3 extends over 17 amino acids. The germline CDR1 and CDR2 sequences are SQVTM and ANQGSEA. CDR3 sequence: CSVEPSGRYKSYNEQFF. The CDR3 region has the DNA TGCAGCGTTGAACCTAGCGGGCGTTATAAGAGCTACAATGAGCAGTTCTTC.

The J gene is TRBJ2-7, the V gene TRBV27; D perhaps matches TRBD2 (6 bases). V shed 6 bases and J shed 4 bases, with 13 bases lying between them. This CDR3 spans 13 amino acids. Germline V gene data show CDR1 as MNHEY and CDR2 as SMNVEV (reference sequence). The CDR3 sequence is CASSFGTGYEQYF. The CDR3 DNA reads as TGTGCCAGCAGCTTCGGGACTGGGTACGAGCAGTACTTC.

The rearrangement uses TRBV11-3 and TRBJ2-2, with D possibly TRBD2 on 5 matching bases. The CDR3 loop spans 15 amino acids. Looked up from germline, CDR1 is SGHNT and CDR2 is YENEEA. Trimming left V 5 bases short and J 1 base short, with 11 bases between. In nucleotides, the CDR3 is TGTGCCAGCAGCCCCCGAGGAGGGAACACCGGGGAGCTGTTTTTT. Its protein product is CASSPRGGNTGELFF.

This chain uses TRBV5-4 with TRBJ2-2; 9 nucleotides agree with TRBD2. The ends lost 4 bases at V and 4 bases at J; junction bases unmatched: 8. Germline V CDR1 and CDR2: SGHNT, YYREEE (reference sequence). CDR3 length: 16 amino acids. This CDR3 reads CASSPASGAGTGELFF. CDR3 DNA sequence: TGTGCCAGCAGCCCGGCTAGCGGGGCGGGCACCGGGGAGCTGTTTTTT.

The chain joins TRBV3-1 (or the pseudogene TRBV3-2) to TRBJ2-5; TRBD1 aligns across 7 bases. In germline, CDR1 is LGHDT, CDR2 YNNKEL (reference sequence). The CDR3 spans 16 residues. After removal of 1 base from V and 1 base from J, the junction contained 6 bases not matched to a gene. The CDR3 DNA reads TGTGCCAGCAGCCAAGTCACCGACAGGGCCCAAGAGACCCAGTACTTC. Its protein is CASSQVTDRAQETQYF.

This clone was detected only a few times. The J gene is TRBJ2-3, the V gene TRBV5-1; 13 bases fit TRBD2. Germline trimming cut 0 bases from V and 6 bases from J; bases unmatched to any gene: 16. Germline V gene lookup returns CDR1 SGHRS and CDR2 YFSETQ. This CDR3 spans 20 amino acids. The CDR3 coding sequence is TGCGCCAGCAGCTTGGGTATTTTGAGTCGGACTAGCGGGAGATCGGATACGCAGTATTTT. Protein sequence: CASSLGILSRTSGRSDTQYF.

The V and J genes are TRBV27 and TRBJ1-5; 7 nucleotides match TRBD1. This CDR3 comprises 15 residues. The junction had 5 bases not matched to a gene; V was cut back by 6 bases and J by 0 bases. In germline, CDR1 is MNHEY, CDR2 SMNVEV (reference sequence). The CDR3: CASRPGQHSNQPQHF. CDR3 in DNA: TGTGCCAGCAGGCCGGGACAGCATAGCAATCAGCCCCAGCATTTT.

This chain links TRBV9 with TRBJ1-1, with 11 bases matching TRBD1. CDR1 SGDLS and CDR2 YYNGEE come from the germline V gene. Trimming at V came to 4 bases and at J to 7 bases, leaving 9 bases not matched to a gene. The CDR3 covers 15 residues. The CDR3 reads CASSSRTGGRGEAFF. The CDR3 DNA reads TGTGCCAGCAGCTCCCGGACAGGGGGCAGGGGTGAAGCTTTCTTT.

This clone has a single count. The gene calls are TRBV6-4 and TRBJ2-3, with a possible D match to TRBD2 (6 bases). Trimming took 7 bases from V and 7 from J, leaving 15 bases between them. CDR1 MRHNA and CDR2 SNTAGT come from the germline V gene. This CDR3 spans 13 amino acids. CDR3 loop: CASNPRDWYTQYF. DNA of the CDR3: TGTGCCAGCAATCCGCGGGACTGGTATACGCAGTATTTT.

The chain carries TRBV25-1 and TRBJ2-1; 10 bases agree with TRBD2. Trimming at V came to 6 bases and at J to 4 bases, leaving 6 bases not matched to a gene. CDR1 and CDR2 from the germline V gene are MGHDK and SYGVNS. The CDR3 sequence is 15 residues long. The CDR3 loop reads CASSAGTSEYNEQFF. The DNA for the CDR3 is TGTGCCAGCAGCGCCGGGACTAGCGAATACAATGAGCAGTTCTTC.

Points on this clone: The same CDR3 arises from other DNA sequences in this sample as well. The V and J genes are TRBV7-8 and TRBJ2-7; D is perhaps TRBD1 (6 bases). There are 14 residues in the CDR3. The germline V gene encodes CDR1 SGHVS and CDR2 FQNEAQ. V lost 2 bases and J 4 bases, leaving 12 bases between the germline ends. CDR3 in amino acids: CASSLPGVGYEQYF. DNA for the CDR3: TGTGCCAGCAGCTTACCAGGGGTAGGTTACGAGCAGTACTTC.

The chain combines TRBV3-1 (or the pseudogene TRBV3-2) with TRBJ2-4; D may be TRBD2 (6 bases). This CDR3 spans 16 amino acids. Per the germline V gene, CDR1 is LGHDT and CDR2 is YNNKEL (reference sequence). Trimming left V 0 bases short and J 5 bases short, with 14 bases between. CDR3 amino acids: CASSQDSGGGQNIQYF. The CDR3 coding sequence is TGTGCCAGCAGCCAAGATAGTGGGGGAGGCCAAAACATTCAGTACTTC.

The chain links TRBV14 to TRBJ2-5; D may be TRBD2 (7 bases). The CDR3 is 15 residues long. V lost 5 bases, J lost 4 bases, and 17 bases lay in between. Looked up from germline, CDR1 is SGHDN and CDR2 is FVKESK. CDR3 in DNA: TGTGCCAGCAGCGTTGTACGGGGGGCGAGAGAGACCCAGTACTTC. Amino acids: CASSVVRGARETQYF.

The V gene is TRBV4-2, the J gene TRBJ1-2; no definite D call. Trimming stripped 1 base from V and 3 bases from J, with 6 bases between. The CDR3 consists of 13 residues. Germline CDR1 is LGHNA and CDR2 is YNFKEQ. CDR3 in amino acids: CASSQGQDYGYTF. Here the CDR3 DNA reads TGTGCCAGCAGCCAAGGGCAGGACTATGGCTACACCTTC.

This chain joins TRBV11-3 and TRBJ1-2; possible D gene TRBD1, 6 bases. Germline V gene lookup returns CDR1 SGHNT and CDR2 YENEEA. The ends were cut back, 3 bases at V and 2 bases at J, with 10 bases in the middle. The CDR3 runs to 14 residues. CDR3 protein: CASSFQGSNYGYTF. CDR3 nucleotide sequence: TGTGCCAGCAGCTTCCAGGGGAGCAACTATGGCTACACCTTC.